This record looks at one T cell receptor (beta chain) sequence and its context. The record originates from a study of blood T cell repertoires in COVID-19. Libraries were prepared by immunoSEQ multiplex PCR; TCRdb keeps only in-frame clonotypes and omits some of them. The table has about 280,000 clones, roughly 80% seen once. A case of COVID-19 had been met by exposed participants within 2 weeks before study entry. The CDR3 totals 13 residues. Trimming shortened V by 0 bases and J by 0 bases, and 3 bases separated the two germline ends. Per the germline V gene, CDR1 is SGDLS and CDR2 is YYNGEE. This TCR came from a man aged 40-55 years who had been exposed to COVID-19. The chain has TRBV9 and TRBJ1-1; D is unclear. Sequenced: PBMCs or T cells enriched from blood (not recorded which). The CDR3 spells CASSVDMNTEAFF. CDR3 coding DNA: TGTGCCAGCAGCGTAGATATGAACACTGAAGCTTTCTTT.